The following is a T cell receptor beta chain sequence with its context. The sample comes from a study of technical replicates of blood from a handful of donors. Germline V gene sequence: CDR1 SEHNR, CDR2 FQNEAQ (reference sequence). V dropped 5 bases and J dropped 0; count of bases not matched to a gene: 4. The CDR3 has 14 residues. Generated by immunoSEQ multiplex PCR, the TCRdb table keeps only in-frame clones and is missing some. Here the sample spans 45,000 to 60,000 clones, 90% to 95% being singletons. The TCR sequence derives from a human donor in good health. Some clones in this sample may be carry-over from other donors' samples. This chain links TRBV7-9 with TRBJ2-7; TRBD1 matches 7 bases. The sample consisted of PBMCs. CDR3 nucleotides: TGTGCCAGCAGCACGGGGACAGCCTCCTACGAGCAGTACTTC. It translates to CASSTGTASYEQYF.